Presented here are 11 T cell receptor beta chains from one specimen sequenced in a study of cytomegalovirus exposure and HLA in healthy donors. Primers: 60 Vbeta forward and 13 Jbeta reverse. Clones were sequenced by immunoSEQ multiplex PCR, and TCRdb holds only the in-frame ones, with some missing. The repertoire includes some 110,000 clones, over 60% of them detected once, and around 3% sits in the top ten. Sequencing was performed on PBMCs. These TCRs come from a woman between 18 and 30 years old in good health and CMV-seropositive.

The chain has TRBV28 and TRBJ2-7; TRBD2 matches at 11 bases. In germline, CDR1 is MDHEN, CDR2 SYDVKM. The CDR3 consists of 15 residues. Unmatched junction bases numbered 4, after V lost 4 bases and J lost 2 bases. CDR3 DNA sequence: TGTGCCAGCAGTTCCGGGACTAGCGGTCCCTACGAGCAGTACTTC. Translating it yields CASSSGTSGPYEQYF.

V usage is TRBV7-3 and J usage is TRBJ2-7, with 7 bases aligning to TRBD2. V gave up 0 bases and J gave up 3 bases; unmatched junction bases: 5. Germline CDR1 is SGHTA and CDR2 is FQGTGA. The CDR3 consists of 15 residues. CDR3 sequence reads: CASSLTRGDLYEQYF. The CDR3 bases are TGTGCCAGCAGCTTAACTCGGGGGGACCTCTACGAGCAGTACTTC.

The V and J genes are TRBV7-3 and TRBJ2-5; 10 positions match TRBD2. The length of the CDR3 is 15 residues. Trimming took 3 bases from V and 3 from J; bases not matched to a gene: 4. Germline assignment: CDR1 SGHTA and CDR2 FQGTGA. The chain's CDR3 is CASSFSGTSEETQYF. CDR3 nucleotides: TGTGCCAGCAGCTTCAGTGGGACTAGCGAAGAGACCCAGTACTTC. Full variable domain (missing parts from reference TRBV7-3 and TRBJ2-5): GAGVSQTPSNKVTEKGKYVELRCDPISGHTALYWYRQSLGQGPEFLIYFQGTGAADDSGLPNDRFFAVRPEGSVSTLKIQRTERGDSAVYLCASSFSGTSEETQYFGPGTRLLVL.

CDR3 DNA: TGTGCCAGCAGCTTAGCGCGGAGGGGCGCGGGCTCTGGCTACACCTTC. The encoded protein is CASSLARRGAGSGYTF. The chain employs TRBV7-9 and TRBJ1-2; perhaps TRBD1 as D (5 bases). CDR3 size: 16 residues. V gave up 0 bases and J gave up 7 bases, with 18 bases separating them. Per the germline V gene, CDR1 is SEHNR and CDR2 is FQNEAQ (reference sequence).

The gene calls are TRBV5-1 and TRBJ1-2, with 7 bases matching TRBD1. From germline, CDR1 is SGHRS and CDR2 YFSETQ. Trimming took 0 bases from V and 8 from J; bases not matched to a gene: 7. The CDR3 spans 14 residues. CDR3 sequence (DNA): TGCGCCAGCAGCTTGGCAGACAGGGTCGGCGGCTACACCTTC. This translates into CASSLADRVGGYTF.

This chain uses TRBV19 with TRBJ1-1, with D unclear. CDR1 and CDR2 from the germline V gene are LNHDA and SQIVND (reference sequence). The CDR3 runs to 15 residues. Trimming removed 3 bases at V and 0 bases at J, with 11 bases between. CDR3 region: CASSITPGLNTEAFF. In DNA form, the CDR3 reads TGTGCCAGTAGTATCACCCCGGGATTGAACACTGAAGCTTTCTTT.

Regarding this clone: The same CDR3 is also encoded by other DNA sequences in this sample. The chain combines TRBV9 with TRBJ2-7; TRBD1 matches at 9 bases. The CDR3 sequence is 14 residues long. CDR1 is SGDLS and CDR2 is YYNGEE in the germline V gene. The V segment lost 0 bases and the J segment 3 bases; nucleotides outside the gene matches: 1. CDR3 loop: CASSVGTGDYEQYF. CDR3 bases: TGTGCCAGCAGCGTAGGGACAGGGGACTACGAGCAGTACTTC.

The CDR3 region is CASSGQGLYGYTF. CDR3 nucleotides: TGCGCCAGCAGTGGTCAGGGGCTCTATGGCTACACCTTC. This chain links TRBV10-2 with TRBJ1-2; a possible D gene is TRBD1 (6 bases). The CDR3 sequence is 13 residues long. Trimming stripped 4 bases from V and 4 bases from J, with 10 bases between. Germline V lookup: CDR1 WSHSY, CDR2 SAAADI.

The chain carries TRBV30 and TRBJ2-5, with 12 bases fitting TRBD2. V was pared by 3 bases and J by 4 bases, with 3 bases of the junction left unmatched. Germline lookup yields CDR1 GTSNPN and CDR2 SVGIG (reference sequence). The CDR3 has 14 residues. The CDR3 nucleotides read TGTGCCTGGAGACCACTAGCGGGAGGAGAGACCCAGTACTTC. This codes for CAWRPLAGGETQYF. The full variable domain, with the rest looked up from reference TRBV30 and TRBJ2-5, is SQTIHQWPATLVQPVGSPLSLECTVEGTSNPNLYWYRQAAGRGLQLLFYSVGIGQISSEVPQNLSASRPQDRQFILSSKKLLLSDSGFYLCAWRPLAGGETQYFGPGTRLLVL.

The V and J genes are TRBV28 and TRBJ2-4; 9 bases fit TRBD1. The J segment lost 6 bases and the V segment lost 5 bases, leaving 2 bases of the junction unmatched. This CDR3 spans 13 amino acids. Germline values: CDR1 MDHEN, CDR2 SYDVKM. The CDR3, as DNA: TGTGCCAGCAGTAGGACAGGGGCAAACATTCAGTACTTC. Its translation is CASSRTGANIQYF.

The CDR3 reads CASSARVTEAFF. DNA of the CDR3: TGTGCCAGTAGTGCCAGGGTCACTGAAGCTTTCTTT. The V gene is TRBV19, the J gene TRBJ1-1; tentatively, D is TRBD1 (5 bases). V lost 5 bases to trimming and J lost 4 bases, with 8 bases between them. There are 12 residues in the CDR3. The V gene's germline CDR1 is LNHDA and CDR2 SQIVND (reference sequence). The full variable domain, with the rest looked up from reference TRBV19 and TRBJ1-1, is DGGITQSPKYLFRKEGQNVTLSCEQNLNHDAMYWYRQDPGQGLRLIYYSQIVNDFQKGDIAEGYSVSREKKESFPLTVTSAQKNPTAFYLCASSARVTEAFFGQGTRLTVV.